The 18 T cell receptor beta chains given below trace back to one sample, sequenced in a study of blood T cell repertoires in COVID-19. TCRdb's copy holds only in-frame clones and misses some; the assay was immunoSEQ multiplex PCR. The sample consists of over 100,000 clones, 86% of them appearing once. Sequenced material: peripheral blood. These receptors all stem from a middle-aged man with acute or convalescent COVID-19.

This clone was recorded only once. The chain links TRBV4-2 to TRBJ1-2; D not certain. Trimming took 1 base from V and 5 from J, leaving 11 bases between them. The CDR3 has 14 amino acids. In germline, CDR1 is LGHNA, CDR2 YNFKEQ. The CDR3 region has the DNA TGTGCCAGCAGCCAAGCAGGTGTACTTTATGGCTACACCTTC. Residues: CASSQAGVLYGYTF.

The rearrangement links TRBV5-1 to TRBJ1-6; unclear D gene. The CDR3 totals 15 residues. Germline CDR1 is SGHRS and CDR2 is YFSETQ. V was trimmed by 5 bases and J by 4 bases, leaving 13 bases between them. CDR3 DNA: TGCGCCAGCAGATCCAGCCCGGGGTATAATTCACCCCTCCACTTT. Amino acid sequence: CASRSSPGYNSPLHF.

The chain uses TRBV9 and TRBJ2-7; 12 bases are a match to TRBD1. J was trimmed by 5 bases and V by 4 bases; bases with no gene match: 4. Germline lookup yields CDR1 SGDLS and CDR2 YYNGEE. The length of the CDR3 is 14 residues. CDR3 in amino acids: CASSPGTGGNEQYF. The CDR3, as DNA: TGTGCCAGCAGCCCCGGGACAGGGGGCAACGAGCAGTACTTC.

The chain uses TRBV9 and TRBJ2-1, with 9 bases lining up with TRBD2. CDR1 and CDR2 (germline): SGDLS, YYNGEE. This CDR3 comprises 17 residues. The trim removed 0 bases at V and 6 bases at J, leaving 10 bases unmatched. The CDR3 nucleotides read TGTGCCAGCAGCGTAGTAGTAGCGGGGGCCCAATTCAATGAGCAGTTCTTC. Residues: CASSVVVAGAQFNEQFF.

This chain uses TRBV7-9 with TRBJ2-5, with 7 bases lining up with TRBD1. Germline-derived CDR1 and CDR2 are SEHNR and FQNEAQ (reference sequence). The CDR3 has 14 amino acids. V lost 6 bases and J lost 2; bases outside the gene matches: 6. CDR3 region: CASSTGRGQETQYF. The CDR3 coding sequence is TGTGCCAGCAGTACTGGCAGGGGGCAAGAGACCCAGTACTTC.

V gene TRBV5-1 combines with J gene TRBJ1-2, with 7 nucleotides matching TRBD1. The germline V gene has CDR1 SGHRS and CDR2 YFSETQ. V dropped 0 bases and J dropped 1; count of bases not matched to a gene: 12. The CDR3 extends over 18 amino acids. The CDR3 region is CASSLAPFTGANNYGYTF. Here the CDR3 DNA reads TGCGCCAGCAGCTTGGCCCCCTTTACAGGGGCGAATAACTATGGCTACACCTTC.

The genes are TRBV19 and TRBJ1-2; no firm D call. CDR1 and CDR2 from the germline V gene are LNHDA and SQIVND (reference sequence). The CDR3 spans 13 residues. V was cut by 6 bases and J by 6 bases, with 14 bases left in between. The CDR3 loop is CASSTTNPHGYTF. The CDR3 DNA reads TGTGCCAGTAGCACTACGAATCCCCATGGCTACACCTTC. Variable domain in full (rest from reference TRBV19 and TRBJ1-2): DGGITQSPKYLFRKEGQNVTLSCEQNLNHDAMYWYRQDPGQGLRLIYYSQIVNDFQKGDIAEGYSVSREKKESFPLTVTSAQKNPTAFYLCASSTTNPHGYTFGSGTRLTVV.

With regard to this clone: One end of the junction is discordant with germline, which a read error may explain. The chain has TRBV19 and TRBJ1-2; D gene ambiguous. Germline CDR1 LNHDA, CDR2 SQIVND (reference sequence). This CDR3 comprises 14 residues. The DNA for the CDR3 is TGTGCCAGTATCTCAAGCGGCAGGTACTACGGCTACACCTTC. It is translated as CASISSGRYYGYTF.

The CDR3 reads CASSEDGIGQPQHF. CDR3 nucleotide sequence: TGTGCCAGCAGTGAAGACGGGATCGGTCAGCCCCAGCATTTT. This sequence joins TRBV2 and TRBJ1-5; no firm D call. Germline CDR1 is SNHLY and CDR2 is FYNNEI. The CDR3 runs to 14 residues. V was trimmed by 1 base and J by 6 bases, leaving 10 bases between them.

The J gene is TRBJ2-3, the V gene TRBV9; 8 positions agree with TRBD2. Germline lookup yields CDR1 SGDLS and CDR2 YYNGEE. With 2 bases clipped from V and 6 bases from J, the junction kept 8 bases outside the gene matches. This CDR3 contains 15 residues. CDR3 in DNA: TGTGCCAGCAGCGTCTCTGGGCTAGCGGGCGATACGCAGTATTTT. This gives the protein CASSVSGLAGDTQYF.

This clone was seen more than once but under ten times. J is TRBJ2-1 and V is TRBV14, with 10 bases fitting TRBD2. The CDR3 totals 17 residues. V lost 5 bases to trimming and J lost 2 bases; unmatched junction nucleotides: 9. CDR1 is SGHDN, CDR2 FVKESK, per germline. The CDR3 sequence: CASSTRAGGPPYNEQFF. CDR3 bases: TGTGCCAGCAGCACCCGAGCGGGAGGGCCCCCCTACAATGAGCAGTTCTTC.

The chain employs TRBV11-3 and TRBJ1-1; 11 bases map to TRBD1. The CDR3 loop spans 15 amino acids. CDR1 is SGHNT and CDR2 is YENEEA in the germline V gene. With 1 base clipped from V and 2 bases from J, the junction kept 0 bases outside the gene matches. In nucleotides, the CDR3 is TGTGCCAGCAGCTTAGGGACAGGGGGCAACACTGAAGCTTTCTTT. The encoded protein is CASSLGTGGNTEAFF.

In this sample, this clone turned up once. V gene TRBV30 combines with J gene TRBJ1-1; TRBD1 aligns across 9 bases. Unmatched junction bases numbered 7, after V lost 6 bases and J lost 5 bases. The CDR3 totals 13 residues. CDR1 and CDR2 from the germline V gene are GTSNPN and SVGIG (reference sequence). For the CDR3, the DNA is TGTGCCTGCCCCGGGACAGGGTGGACTGAAGCTTTCTTT. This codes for CACPGTGWTEAFF. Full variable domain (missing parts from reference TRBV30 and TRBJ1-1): SQTIHQWPATLVQPVGSPLSLECTVEGTSNPNLYWYRQAAGRGLQLLFYSVGIGQISSEVPQNLSASRPQDRQFILSSKKLLLSDSGFYLCACPGTGWTEAFFGQGTRLTVV.

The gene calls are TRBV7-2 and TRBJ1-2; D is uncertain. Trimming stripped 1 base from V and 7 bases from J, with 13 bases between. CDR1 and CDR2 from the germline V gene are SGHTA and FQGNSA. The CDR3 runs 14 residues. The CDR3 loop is CASSLGRAATGYTF. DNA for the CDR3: TGTGCCAGCAGCTTAGGGCGGGCCGCGACTGGCTACACCTTC. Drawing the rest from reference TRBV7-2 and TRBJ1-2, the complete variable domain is GAGVSQSPSNKVTEKGKDVELRCDPISGHTALYWYRQSLGQGLEFLIYFQGNSAPDKSGLPSDRFSAERTGGSVSTLTIQRTQQEDSAVYLCASSLGRAATGYTFGSGTRLTVV.

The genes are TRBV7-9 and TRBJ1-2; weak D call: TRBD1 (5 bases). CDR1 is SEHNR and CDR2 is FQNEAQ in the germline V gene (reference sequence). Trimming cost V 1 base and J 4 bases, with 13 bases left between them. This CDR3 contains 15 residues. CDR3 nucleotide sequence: TGTGCCAGCAGCTTAGTCCAGGGCACACCCTATGGCTACACCTTC. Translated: CASSLVQGTPYGYTF. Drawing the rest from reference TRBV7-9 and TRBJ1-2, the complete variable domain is DTGVSQNPRHKITKRGQNVTFRCDPISEHNRLYWYRQTLGQGPEFLTYFQNEAQLEKSRLLSDRFSAERPKGSFSTLEIQRTEQGDSAMYLCASSLVQGTPYGYTFGSGTRLTVV.

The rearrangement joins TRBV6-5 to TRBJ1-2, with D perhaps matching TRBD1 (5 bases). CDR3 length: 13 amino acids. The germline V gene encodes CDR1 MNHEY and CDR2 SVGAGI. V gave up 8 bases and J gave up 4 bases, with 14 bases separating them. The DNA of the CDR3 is TGTGCCAGCGAAACAGGAGTCCCCTATGGCTACACCTTC. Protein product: CASETGVPYGYTF.

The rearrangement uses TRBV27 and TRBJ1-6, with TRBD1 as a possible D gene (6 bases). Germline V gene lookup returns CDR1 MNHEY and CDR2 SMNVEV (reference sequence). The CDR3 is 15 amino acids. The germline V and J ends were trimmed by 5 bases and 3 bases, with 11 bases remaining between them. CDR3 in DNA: TGTGCCAGCAGTCTGACGGGACACTATAATTCACCCCTCCACTTT. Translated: CASSLTGHYNSPLHF.

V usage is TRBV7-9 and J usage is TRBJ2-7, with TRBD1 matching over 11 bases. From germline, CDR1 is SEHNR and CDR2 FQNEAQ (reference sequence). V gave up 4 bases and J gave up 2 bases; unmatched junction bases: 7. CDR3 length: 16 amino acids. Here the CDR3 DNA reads TGTGCCAGCAGCTCCGGCCCGGGACAGGGGGCCTACGAGCAGTACTTC. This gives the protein CASSSGPGQGAYEQYF. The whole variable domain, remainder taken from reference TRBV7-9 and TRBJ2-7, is DTGVSQNPRHKITKRGQNVTFRCDPISEHNRLYWYRQTLGQGPEFLTYFQNEAQLEKSRLLSDRFSAERPKGSFSTLEIQRTEQGDSAMYLCASSSGPGQGAYEQYFGPGTRLTVT.